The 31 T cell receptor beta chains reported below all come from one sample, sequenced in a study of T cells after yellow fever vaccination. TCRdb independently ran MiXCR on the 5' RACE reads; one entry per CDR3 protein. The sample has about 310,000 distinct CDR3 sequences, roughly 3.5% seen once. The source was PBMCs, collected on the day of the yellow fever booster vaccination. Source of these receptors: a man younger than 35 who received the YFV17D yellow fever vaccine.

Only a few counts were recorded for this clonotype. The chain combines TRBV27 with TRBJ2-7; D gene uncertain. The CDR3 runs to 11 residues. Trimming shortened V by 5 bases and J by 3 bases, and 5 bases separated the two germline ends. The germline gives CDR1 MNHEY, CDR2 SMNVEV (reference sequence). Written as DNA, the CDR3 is TGTGCCAGCAGTAACAACTACGAGCAGTACTTC. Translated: CASSNNYEQYF.

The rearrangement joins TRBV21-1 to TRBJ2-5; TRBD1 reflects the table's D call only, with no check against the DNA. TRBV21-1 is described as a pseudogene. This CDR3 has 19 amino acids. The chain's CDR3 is CASSKIVRGGETFQETQYF. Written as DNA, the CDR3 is TGTGCCAGCAGCAAAATCGTTCGGGGCGGAGAGACCTTCCAAGAGACCCAGTACTTC.

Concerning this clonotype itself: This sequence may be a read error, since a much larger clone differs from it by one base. This CDR3 reads CASRNRQGSSQYF. CDR3 in DNA: TGTGCCAGCAGGAATAGACAGGGCTCGTCGCAGTATTTT. The V and J genes are TRBV5-5 and TRBJ2-3; TRBD1 aligns across 7 bases. Trimming took 5 bases from V and 10 from J; bases not matched to a gene: 10. The CDR3 length is 13 residues. Germline assignment: CDR1 SGHKS and CDR2 YYEKEE (reference sequence).

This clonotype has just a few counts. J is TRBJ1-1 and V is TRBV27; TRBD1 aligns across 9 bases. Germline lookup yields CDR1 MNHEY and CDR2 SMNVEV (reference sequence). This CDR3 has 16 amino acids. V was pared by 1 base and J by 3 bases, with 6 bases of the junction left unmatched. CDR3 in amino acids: CASSLYSQGADTEAFF. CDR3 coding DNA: TGTGCCAGCAGTTTATATTCACAGGGGGCTGACACTGAAGCTTTCTTT.

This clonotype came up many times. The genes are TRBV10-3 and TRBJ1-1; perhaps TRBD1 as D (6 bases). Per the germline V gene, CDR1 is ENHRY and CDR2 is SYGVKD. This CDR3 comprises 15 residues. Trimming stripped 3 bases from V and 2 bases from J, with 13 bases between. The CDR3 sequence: CAISEGGWGNTEAFF. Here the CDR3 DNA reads TGTGCCATCAGTGAAGGGGGATGGGGAAACACTGAAGCTTTCTTT.

The CDR3 reads CASSLAYRAGGEQYF. The CDR3 DNA sequence: TGTGCCAGCAGCTTAGCTTACAGGGCCGGAGGGGAGCAGTACTTC. J is TRBJ2-7 and V is TRBV7-2; either TRBD1 or TRBD2 may fit D (6 bases each). The CDR3 covers 15 residues. V lost 0 bases to trimming and J lost 7 bases, with 16 bases between them. CDR1 and CDR2 from the germline V gene are SGHTA and FQGNSA.

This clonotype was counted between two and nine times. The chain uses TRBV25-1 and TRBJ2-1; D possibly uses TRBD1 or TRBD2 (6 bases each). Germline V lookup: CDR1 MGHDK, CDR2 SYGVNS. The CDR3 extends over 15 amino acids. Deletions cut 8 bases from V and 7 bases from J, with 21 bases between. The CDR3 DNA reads TGTGCCAGCCAGCTAGAGGGGGGATATCTGAATGAGCAGTTCTTC. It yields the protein CASQLEGGYLNEQFF.

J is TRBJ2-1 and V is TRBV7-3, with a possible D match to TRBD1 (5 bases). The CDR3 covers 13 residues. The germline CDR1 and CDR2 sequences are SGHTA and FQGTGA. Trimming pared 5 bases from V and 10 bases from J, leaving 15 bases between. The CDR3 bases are TGTGCCAGCAGCCTCAGGGCCTCGCGGGAGCAGTTCTTC. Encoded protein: CASSLRASREQFF.

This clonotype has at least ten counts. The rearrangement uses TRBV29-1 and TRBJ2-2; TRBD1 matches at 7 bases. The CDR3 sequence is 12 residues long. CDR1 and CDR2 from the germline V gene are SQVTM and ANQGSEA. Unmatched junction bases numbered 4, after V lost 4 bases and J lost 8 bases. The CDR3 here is CSVAGTVGELFF. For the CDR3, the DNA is TGCAGCGTTGCGGGGACAGTTGGGGAGCTGTTTTTT.

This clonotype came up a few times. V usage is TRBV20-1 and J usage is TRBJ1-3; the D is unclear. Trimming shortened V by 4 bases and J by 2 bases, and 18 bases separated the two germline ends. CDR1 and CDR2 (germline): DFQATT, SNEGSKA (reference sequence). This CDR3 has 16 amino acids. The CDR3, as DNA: TGCAGTGCTAAAAGGCAGTTAGGTCCTCCTGGAAACACCATATATTTT. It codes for CSAKRQLGPPGNTIYF.

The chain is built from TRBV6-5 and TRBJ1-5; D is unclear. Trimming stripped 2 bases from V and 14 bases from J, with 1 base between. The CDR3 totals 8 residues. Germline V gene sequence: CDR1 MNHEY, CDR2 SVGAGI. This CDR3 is CASSYEHF. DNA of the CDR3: TGTGCCAGCAGTTACGAGCATTTT.

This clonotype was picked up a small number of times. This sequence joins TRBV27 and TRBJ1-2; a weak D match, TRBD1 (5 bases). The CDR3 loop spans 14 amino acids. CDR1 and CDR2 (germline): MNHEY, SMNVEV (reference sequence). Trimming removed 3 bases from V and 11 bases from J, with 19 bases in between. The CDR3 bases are TGTGCCAGCAGTTTCGGCCCAGGGACGGTGGGGTACACCTTC. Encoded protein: CASSFGPGTVGYTF.

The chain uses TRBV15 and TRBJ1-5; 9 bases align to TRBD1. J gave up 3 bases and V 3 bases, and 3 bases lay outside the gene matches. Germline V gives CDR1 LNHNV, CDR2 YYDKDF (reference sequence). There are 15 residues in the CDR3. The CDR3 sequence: CATSRWDRANQPQHF. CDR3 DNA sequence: TGTGCCACCAGCAGGTGGGACAGGGCCAATCAGCCCCAGCATTTT. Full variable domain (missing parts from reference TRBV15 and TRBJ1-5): DAMVIQNPRYQVTQFGKPVTLSCSQTLNHNVMYWYQQKSSQAPKLLFHYYDKDFNNEADTPDNFQSRRPNTSFCFLDIRSPGLGDTAMYLCATSRWDRANQPQHFGDGTRLSIL.

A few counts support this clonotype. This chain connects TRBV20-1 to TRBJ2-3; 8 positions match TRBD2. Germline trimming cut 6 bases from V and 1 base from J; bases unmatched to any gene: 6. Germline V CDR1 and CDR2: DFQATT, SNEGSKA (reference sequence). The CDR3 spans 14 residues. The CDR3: CSATPRGGTDTQYF. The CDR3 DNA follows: TGCAGTGCAACCCCGCGGGGGGGCACAGATACGCAGTATTTT.

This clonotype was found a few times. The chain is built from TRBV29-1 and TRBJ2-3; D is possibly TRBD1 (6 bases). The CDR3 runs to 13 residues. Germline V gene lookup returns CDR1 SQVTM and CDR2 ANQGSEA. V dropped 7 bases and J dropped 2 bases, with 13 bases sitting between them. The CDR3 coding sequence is TGCAGCGCCGGGACATTTTTCACAGATACGCAGTATTTT. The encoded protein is CSAGTFFTDTQYF.

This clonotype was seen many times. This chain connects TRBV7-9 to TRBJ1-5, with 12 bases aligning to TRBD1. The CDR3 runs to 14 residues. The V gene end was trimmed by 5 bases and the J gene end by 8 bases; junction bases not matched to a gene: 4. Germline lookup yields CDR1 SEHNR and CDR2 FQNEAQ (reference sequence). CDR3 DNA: TGTGCCAGCAGCACGGGGACAGGGGGCGAGCCCCAGCATTTT. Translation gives CASSTGTGGEPQHF.

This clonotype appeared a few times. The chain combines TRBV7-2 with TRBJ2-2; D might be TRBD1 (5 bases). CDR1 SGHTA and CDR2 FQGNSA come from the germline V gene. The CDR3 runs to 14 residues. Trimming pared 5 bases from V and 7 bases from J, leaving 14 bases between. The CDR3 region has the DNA TGTGCCAGCAGCCATAGCAGGGTTTTCGGGGAGCTGTTTTTT. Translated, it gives CASSHSRVFGELFF.

This CDR3 is CASSLARTSGGSEQYF. CDR3 coding DNA: TGTGCCAGCAGCTTAGCGCGGACTAGCGGGGGAAGCGAGCAGTACTTC. The J gene is TRBJ2-7, the V gene TRBV7-2, with 13 bases fitting TRBD2. CDR3 length equals 16 residues. After removal of 0 bases from V and 6 bases from J, the junction contained 5 bases not matched to a gene. Germline CDR1 and CDR2: SGHTA and FQGNSA.

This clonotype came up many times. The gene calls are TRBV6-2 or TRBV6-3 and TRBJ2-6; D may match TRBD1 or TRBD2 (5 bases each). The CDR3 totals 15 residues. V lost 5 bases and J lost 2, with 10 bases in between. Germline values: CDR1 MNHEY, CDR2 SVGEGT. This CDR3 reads CASSRGTAGANVLTF. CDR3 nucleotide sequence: TGTGCCAGCAGTAGAGGGACGGCTGGGGCCAACGTCCTGACTTTC.

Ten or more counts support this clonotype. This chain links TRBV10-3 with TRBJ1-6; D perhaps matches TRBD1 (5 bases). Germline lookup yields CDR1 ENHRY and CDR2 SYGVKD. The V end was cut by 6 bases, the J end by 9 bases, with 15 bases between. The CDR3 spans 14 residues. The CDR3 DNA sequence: TGTGCCATCAGGGGCCCTACGAGGGGTTCACCCCTCCACTTT. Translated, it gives CAIRGPTRGSPLHF.

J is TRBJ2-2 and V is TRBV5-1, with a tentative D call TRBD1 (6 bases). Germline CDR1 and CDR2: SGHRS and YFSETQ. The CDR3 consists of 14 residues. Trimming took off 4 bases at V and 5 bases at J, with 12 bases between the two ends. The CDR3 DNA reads TGCGCCAGCAGCCGGGGACAACAAACCGGGGAGCTGTTTTTT. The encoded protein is CASSRGQQTGELFF. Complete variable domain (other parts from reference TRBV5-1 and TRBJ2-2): KAGVTQTPRYLIKTRGQQVTLSCSPISGHRSVSWYQQTPGQGLQFLFEYFSETQRNKGNFPGRFSGRQFSNSRSEMNVSTLELGDSALYLCASSRGQQTGELFFGEGSRLTVL.

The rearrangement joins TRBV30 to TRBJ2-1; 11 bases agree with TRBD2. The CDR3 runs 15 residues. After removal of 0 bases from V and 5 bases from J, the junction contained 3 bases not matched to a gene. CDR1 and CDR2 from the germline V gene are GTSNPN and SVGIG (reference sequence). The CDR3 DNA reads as TGTGCCTGGAGTGTGTTTAGCGGGGGGGACAATGAGCAGTTCTTC. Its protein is CAWSVFSGGDNEQFF.

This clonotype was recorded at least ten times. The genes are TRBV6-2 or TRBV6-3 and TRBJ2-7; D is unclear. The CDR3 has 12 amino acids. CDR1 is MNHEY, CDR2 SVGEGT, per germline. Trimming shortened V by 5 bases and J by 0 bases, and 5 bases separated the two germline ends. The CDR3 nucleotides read TGTGCCAGCAGTCGGAGCTCCTACGAGCAGTACTTC. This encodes CASSRSSYEQYF.

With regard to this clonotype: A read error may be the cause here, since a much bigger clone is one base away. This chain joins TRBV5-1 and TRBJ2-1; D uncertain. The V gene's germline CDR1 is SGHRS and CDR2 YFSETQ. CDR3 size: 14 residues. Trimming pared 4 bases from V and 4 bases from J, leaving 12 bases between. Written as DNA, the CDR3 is TGCGCCAGCAGCCACGATTTGGAATACAATGAGCAGTTCTTC. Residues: CASSHDLEYNEQFF. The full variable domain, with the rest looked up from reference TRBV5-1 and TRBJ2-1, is KAGVTQTPRYLIKTRGQQVTLSCSPISGHRSVSWYQQTPGQGLQFLFEYFSETQRNKGNFPGRFSGRQFSNSRSEMNVSTLELGDSALYLCASSHDLEYNEQFFGPGTRLTVL.

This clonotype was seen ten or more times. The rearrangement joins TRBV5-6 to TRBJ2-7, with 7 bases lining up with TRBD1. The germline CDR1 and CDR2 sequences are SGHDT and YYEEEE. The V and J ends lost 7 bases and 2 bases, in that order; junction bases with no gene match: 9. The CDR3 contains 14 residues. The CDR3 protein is CASRVRDRTYEQYF. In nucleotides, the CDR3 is TGTGCCAGCCGCGTGAGGGACAGAACCTACGAGCAGTACTTC.

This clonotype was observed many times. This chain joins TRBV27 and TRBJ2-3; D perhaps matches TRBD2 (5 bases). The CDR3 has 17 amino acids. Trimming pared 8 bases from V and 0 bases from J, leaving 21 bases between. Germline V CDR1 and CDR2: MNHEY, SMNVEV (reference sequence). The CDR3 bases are TGTGCCAGCGCCCCGGCTGGGGAGATCACTAGCACAGATACGCAGTATTTT. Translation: CASAPAGEITSTDTQYF.

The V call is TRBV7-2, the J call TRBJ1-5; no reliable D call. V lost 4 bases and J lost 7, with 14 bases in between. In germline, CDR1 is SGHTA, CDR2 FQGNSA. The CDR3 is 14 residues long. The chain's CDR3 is CASSSRPADQPQHF. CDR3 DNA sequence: TGTGCCAGCAGCTCTCGACCGGCGGACCAGCCCCAGCATTTT.

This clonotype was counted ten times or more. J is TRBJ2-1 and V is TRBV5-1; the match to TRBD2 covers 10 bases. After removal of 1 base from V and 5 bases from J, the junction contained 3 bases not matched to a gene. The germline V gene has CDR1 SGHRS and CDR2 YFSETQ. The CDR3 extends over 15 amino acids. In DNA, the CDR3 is TGCGCCAGCAGCTTGAGGCTAGCGGGGGACAATGAGCAGTTCTTC. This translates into CASSLRLAGDNEQFF.

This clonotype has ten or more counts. In DNA, the CDR3 is TGTGCCAGCAGCTTATACCCTAAAACAGGGGGGACCGGGGAGCTGTTTTTT. Amino acid sequence: CASSLYPKTGGTGELFF. The genes are TRBV7-7 and TRBJ2-2; 8 bases match TRBD1. The CDR3 has 17 amino acids. V shed 2 bases and J 5 bases; nucleotides not matched to a gene: 10. Germline CDR1 is SSHAT and CDR2 is FNYEAQ (reference sequence).

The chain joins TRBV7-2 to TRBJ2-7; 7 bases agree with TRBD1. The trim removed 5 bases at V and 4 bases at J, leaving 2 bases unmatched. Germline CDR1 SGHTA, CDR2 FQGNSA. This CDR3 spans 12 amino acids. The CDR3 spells CASSATGYEQYF. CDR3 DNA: TGTGCCAGCAGCGCGACAGGGTACGAGCAGTACTTC.

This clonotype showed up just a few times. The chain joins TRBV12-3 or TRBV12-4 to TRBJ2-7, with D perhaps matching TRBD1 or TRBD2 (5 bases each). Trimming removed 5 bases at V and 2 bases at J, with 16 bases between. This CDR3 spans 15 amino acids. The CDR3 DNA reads TGTGCCAGCAGTCCGGGCTCCGGGGCCACCTACGAGCAGTACTTC. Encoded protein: CASSPGSGATYEQYF.